This TCR beta chain was sequenced during a study of T cell responses to AZD1222 COVID-19 vaccine. Study-wide findings and caveats: Spike-specific TCR breadth and depth grew following two AZD1222 doses. Vaccine-associated CD4 TCRs spanned spike, dominant at 160-218 and 743-854.

This CDR3 is built from 14 residues. CDR1 is MGHRA and CDR2 is YSYEKL in the germline V gene. Trimming took 4 bases from V and 4 from J, leaving 14 bases between them. Sequencing was performed with immunoSEQ multiplex PCR; in TCRdb, only in-frame clones are kept and a portion is missing. Among around 200,000 clones listed, 88% were seen once. With regard to this clone: Its antigen is undetermined.

The specimen comprised peripheral blood, sampled on day 0 of AZD1222 vaccination. The J gene is TRBJ2-7, the V gene TRBV4-1; weak D call: TRBD2 (6 bases). The source is an adult in good health. The DNA of the CDR3 is TGCGCCAGCAGCCCGGAGGCGGGGAGGTACGAGCAGTACTTC. Translated: CASSPEAGRYEQYF.